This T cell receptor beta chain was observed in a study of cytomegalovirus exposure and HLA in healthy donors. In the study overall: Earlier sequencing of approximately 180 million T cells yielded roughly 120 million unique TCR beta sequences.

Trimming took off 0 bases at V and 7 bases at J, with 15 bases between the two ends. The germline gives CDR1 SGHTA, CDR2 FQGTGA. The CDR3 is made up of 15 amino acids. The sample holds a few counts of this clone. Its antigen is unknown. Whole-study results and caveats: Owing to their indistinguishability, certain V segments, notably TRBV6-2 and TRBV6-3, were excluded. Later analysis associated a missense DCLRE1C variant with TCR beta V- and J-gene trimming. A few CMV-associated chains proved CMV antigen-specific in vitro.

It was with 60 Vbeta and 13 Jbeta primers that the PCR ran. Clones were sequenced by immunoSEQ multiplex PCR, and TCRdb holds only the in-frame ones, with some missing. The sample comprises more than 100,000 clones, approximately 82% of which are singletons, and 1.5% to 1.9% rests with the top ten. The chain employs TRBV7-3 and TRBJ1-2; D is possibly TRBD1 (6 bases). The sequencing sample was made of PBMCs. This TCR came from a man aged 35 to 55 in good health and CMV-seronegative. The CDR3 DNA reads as TGTGCCAGCAGCTTAACCCCGGACAGCTTAGGTGGCTACACCTTC. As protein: CASSLTPDSLGGYTF.